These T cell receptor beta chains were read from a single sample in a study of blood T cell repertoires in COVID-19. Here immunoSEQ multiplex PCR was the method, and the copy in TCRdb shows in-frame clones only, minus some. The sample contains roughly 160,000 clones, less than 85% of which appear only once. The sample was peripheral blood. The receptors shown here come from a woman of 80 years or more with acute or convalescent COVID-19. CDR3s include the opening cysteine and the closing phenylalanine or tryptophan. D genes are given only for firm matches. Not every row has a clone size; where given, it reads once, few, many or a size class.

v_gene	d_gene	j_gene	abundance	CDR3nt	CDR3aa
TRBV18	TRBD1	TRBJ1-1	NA	TGTGCCAGCTCACCTGGACAGGGGGTGGCTTTCTTT	CASSPGQGVAFF
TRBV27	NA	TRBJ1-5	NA	TGTGCCAGCAGCTACCCCGCCGCTCGAGAACTACAGGGTATTAATCAGCCCCAGCATTTT	CASSYPAARELQGINQPQHF
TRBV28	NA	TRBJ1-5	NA	TGTGCCAGCACCCTAGCCGGTTTCAATCAGCCCCAGCATTTT	CASTLAGFNQPQHF
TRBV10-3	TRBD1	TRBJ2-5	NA	TGTGCCATCAGCGGGACTCCGGGACAGGGTGGAGAGACCCAGTACTTC	CAISGTPGQGGETQYF
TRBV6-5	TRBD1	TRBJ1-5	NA	TGTGCCAGCAGGTCCGACAGGGGATGGAATCAGCCCCAGCATTTT	CASRSDRGWNQPQHF
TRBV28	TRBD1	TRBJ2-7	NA	TGTGCCAGCAGTTTATCTGGACAGGGGACTCGGGAGCAGTACTTC	CASSLSGQGTREQYF
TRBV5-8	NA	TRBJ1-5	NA	TGTGCCAGCAGCCCCATTGGAGTTGGCAATCAGCCCCAGCATTTT	CASSPIGVGNQPQHF
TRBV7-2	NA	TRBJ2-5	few	TGTGCCAGCAGCCCATTTCAGGGATTCCAAGAGACCCAGTACTTC	CASSPFQGFQETQYF
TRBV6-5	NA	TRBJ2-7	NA	TGTGCCAGCAGCGGAGGGGGGGCCTCCTACGAGCAGTACTTC	CASSGGGASYEQYF
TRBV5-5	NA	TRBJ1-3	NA	TGTGCCAGCAGCTTTCAGGCATTCTACTCTGGAAACACCATATATTTT	CASSFQAFYSGNTIYF
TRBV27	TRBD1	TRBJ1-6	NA	TGTGCCAGCAGCCATGGGGACAGGGTTAATTCACCCCTCCACTTT	CASSHGDRVNSPLHF
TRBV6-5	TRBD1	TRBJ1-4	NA	TGTGCCAGCAGTTTCGGACAGGGAGGGGAAAAACTGTTTTTT	CASSFGQGGEKLFF
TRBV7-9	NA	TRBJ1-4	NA	TGTGCCAGCAGCCCCCAAGGACTAGGGGAAAAACTGTTTTTT	CASSPQGLGEKLFF
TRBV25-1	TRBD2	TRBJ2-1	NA	TGTGCCAGCAGTCCTCCGGGACTAGCGGCATACAATGAGCAGTTCTTC	CASSPPGLAAYNEQFF
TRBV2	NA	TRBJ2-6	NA	TGTGCCAGCAGCTCTGGTAGGAGCTCTGGGGCCAACGTCCTGACTTTC	CASSSGRSSGANVLTF
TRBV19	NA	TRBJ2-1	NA	TGTGCCAGTACCGAGACAGGGACTCTCCTAGGGAATGAGCAGTTCTTC	CASTETGTLLGNEQFF
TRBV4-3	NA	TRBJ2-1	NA	TGCGCCAGCAGCCCGCACGCCGTGAGATCCGATGAGCAGTTCTTC	CASSPHAVRSDEQFF
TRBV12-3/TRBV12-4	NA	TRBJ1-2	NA	TGTGCCAGCAGTTTTCGAGATGCCCGTGGCTACACCTTC	CASSFRDARGYTF
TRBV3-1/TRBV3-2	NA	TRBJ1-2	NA	TGTGCCAGCAGCCTCGACAGATATGGCTACACCTTC	CASSLDRYGYTF
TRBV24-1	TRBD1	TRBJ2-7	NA	TGTGCCACCAGTGATTTCGGGGACAGGGACGAGCAGTACTTC	CATSDFGDRDEQYF